This entry lists 17 T cell receptor beta chains sequenced from one sample in a study of response to subunit inactivated influenza vaccine. Using its own MiXCR run on the RT-PCR reads, TCRdb lists one record per CDR3 protein. The table lists some 520,000 distinct CDR3 sequences, more than 15% of them singletons. Here the sequenced sample was CD4+ T cells sorted from PBMCs, taken around 2 years after vaccination. The receptor source for this set is a man aged 50-75 years who received an inactivated influenza vaccine.

This clonotype was observed a single time. The CDR3 is CASSPPGLQLTGTQYF. As DNA, the CDR3 is TGTGCCAGCAGCCCGCCTGGGTTGCAGCTGACAGGGACCCAGTACTTC. The chain couples TRBV7-9 to TRBJ2-5; D possibly corresponds to TRBD1 (6 bases). Trimming took 5 bases from V and 7 from J, leaving 23 bases between them. Germline CDR1 is SEHNR and CDR2 is FQNEAQ (reference sequence). The CDR3 runs to 16 residues. The full variable domain, completed using reference TRBV7-9 and TRBJ2-5, is DTGVSQNPRHKITKRGQNVTFRCDPISEHNRLYWYRQTLGQGPEFLTYFQNEAQLEKSRLLSDRFSAERPKGSFSTLEIQRTEQGDSAMYLCASSPPGLQLTGTQYFGPGTRLLVL.

This clonotype was detected a few times. The rearrangement joins TRBV6-1 to TRBJ1-1; D is ambiguous. V lost 7 bases to trimming and J lost 0 bases, with 12 bases between them. The length of the CDR3 is 14 residues. Germline values: CDR1 MNHNS, CDR2 SASEGT. CDR3 in amino acids: CASTIRIMNTEAFF. In nucleotides, the CDR3 is TGTGCCAGCACCATAAGGATAATGAACACTGAAGCTTTCTTT.

This clonotype was observed a handful of times. The rearrangement links TRBV30 to TRBJ2-3, with D perhaps matching TRBD2 (6 bases). CDR3 length equals 14 residues. Germline-derived CDR1 and CDR2 are GTSNPN and SVGIG (reference sequence). V was pared by 3 bases and J by 2 bases, with 12 bases between. This CDR3 is CAWSFGGITDTQYF. The CDR3 DNA is TGTGCCTGGAGCTTTGGGGGGATCACAGATACGCAGTATTTT. The full variable domain, with the rest looked up from reference TRBV30 and TRBJ2-3, is SQTIHQWPATLVQPVGSPLSLECTVEGTSNPNLYWYRQAAGRGLQLLFYSVGIGQISSEVPQNLSASRPQDRQFILSSKKLLLSDSGFYLCAWSFGGITDTQYFGPGTRLTVL.

The chain joins TRBV11-2 to TRBJ1-1, with no clear D. The CDR3 extends over 13 amino acids. Deletions cut 4 bases from V and 1 base from J, with 7 bases between. From germline, CDR1 is SGHAT and CDR2 FQNNGV. CDR3 in amino acids: CASSWIENTEAFF. CDR3 in DNA: TGTGCCAGCAGCTGGATAGAGAACACTGAAGCTTTCTTT. Variable domain in full (rest from reference TRBV11-2 and TRBJ1-1): EAGVAQSPRYKIIEKRQSVAFWCNPISGHATLYWYQQILGQGPKLLIQFQNNGVVDDSQLPKDRFSAERLKGVDSTLKIQPAKLEDSAVYLCASSWIENTEAFFGQGTRLTVV.

This clonotype was recorded many times. For the CDR3, the DNA is TGTGCCACCAGCAGAGCCGGACAGGGCTACGAGCAGTACTTC. Protein sequence: CATSRAGQGYEQYF. V gene TRBV15 combines with J gene TRBJ2-7; 8 nucleotides agree with TRBD1. Unmatched junction bases numbered 2, after V lost 1 base and J lost 3 bases. The CDR3 is 14 residues long. Germline lookup yields CDR1 LNHNV and CDR2 YYDKDF (reference sequence).

The rearrangement uses TRBV7-8 and TRBJ2-3, with D perhaps being TRBD1 or TRBD2 (5 bases each). The CDR3 is 17 amino acids. The V end was cut by 5 bases, the J end by 2 bases, with 20 bases between. Per the germline V gene, CDR1 is SGHVS and CDR2 is FQNEAQ. CDR3 nucleotide sequence: TGTGCCAGCAGCCAGTACGACGGGACCCGCGACACAGATACGCAGTATTTT. As protein: CASSQYDGTRDTDTQYF. The whole variable domain, remainder taken from reference TRBV7-8 and TRBJ2-3, is GAGVSQSPRYKVAKRGQDVALRCDPISGHVSLFWYQQALGQGPEFLTYFQNEAQLDKSGLPSDRFFAERPEGSVSTLKIQRTQQEDSAVYLCASSQYDGTRDTDTQYFGPGTRLTVL.

The chain recombines TRBV11-2 with TRBJ2-3; 8 bases line up with TRBD2. This CDR3 contains 17 residues. Looked up from germline, CDR1 is SGHAT and CDR2 is FQNNGV. The junction had 10 bases not matched to a gene; V was cut back by 4 bases and J by 1 base. CDR3 sequence reads: CASSSYLGGAGTDTQYF. In nucleotides, the CDR3 is TGTGCCAGCAGCTCCTACCTCGGGGGGGCCGGCACAGATACGCAGTATTTT.

This chain uses TRBV19 with TRBJ1-3, with 7 bases lining up with TRBD1. Trimming cost V 6 bases and J 1 base; bases outside gene matches: 12. The CDR3 length is 17 residues. Germline values: CDR1 LNHDA, CDR2 SQIVND (reference sequence). The CDR3: CASRTQQGQKSGNTIYF. Written as DNA, the CDR3 is TGTGCCAGTAGAACCCAGCAGGGACAGAAATCTGGAAACACCATATATTTT.

The V gene is TRBV7-9, the J gene TRBJ1-6, with 9 bases that match TRBD1. J was trimmed by 9 bases and V by 4 bases; bases with no gene match: 4. This CDR3 spans 14 amino acids. Per germline, CDR1 SEHNR and CDR2 FQNEAQ (reference sequence). The CDR3 region is CASSSGTGTSPLHF. In DNA, the CDR3 is TGTGCCAGCAGCTCGGGGACAGGGACTTCACCCCTCCACTTT. Full variable domain (missing parts from reference TRBV7-9 and TRBJ1-6): DTGVSQNPRHKITKRGQNVTFRCDPISEHNRLYWYRQTLGQGPEFLTYFQNEAQLEKSRLLSDRFSAERPKGSFSTLEIQRTEQGDSAMYLCASSSGTGTSPLHFGNGTRLTVT.

This clonotype came up many times. The chain couples TRBV27 to TRBJ2-7; the D is unclear. The CDR3 spans 17 residues. The V gene lost 3 bases and the J gene lost 5 bases, with 23 bases spanning the gap. Germline loops: CDR1 MNHEY, CDR2 SMNVEV (reference sequence). The CDR3 reads CASSLSPYRASQNEQYF. In DNA, the CDR3 is TGTGCCAGCAGTTTGTCCCCCTACCGGGCTAGTCAAAACGAGCAGTACTTC.

This clonotype was found a few times. The chain links TRBV7-2 to TRBJ2-7, with D hard to call. The CDR3 covers 12 residues. Between the trimmed V and J ends, which lost 3 bases and 6 bases, there was a span of 9 bases. The germline gives CDR1 SGHTA, CDR2 FQGNSA. In nucleotides, the CDR3 is TGTGCCAGCAGCTTCCTGAATCGCGAGCAGTACTTC. It yields the protein CASSFLNREQYF.

This clonotype was seen only a few times. The chain uses TRBV5-1 and TRBJ2-7, with TRBD1 matching 10 bases. Germline V gives CDR1 SGHRS, CDR2 YFSETQ. This CDR3 is 16 amino acids long. J gave up 6 bases and V 3 bases, and 12 bases lay outside the gene matches. CDR3 in amino acids: CASSWGGDRGRLEQYF. CDR3 nucleotides: TGCGCCAGCAGCTGGGGGGGAGACAGGGGGCGTCTCGAGCAGTACTTC.

A few counts support this clonotype. The rearrangement joins TRBV20-1 to TRBJ2-1; D not resolved. Per germline, CDR1 DFQATT and CDR2 SNEGSKA (reference sequence). This CDR3 spans 12 amino acids. CDR3 sequence: CRIPGPYNEQFF. Written as DNA, the CDR3 is TGCAGGATTCCCGGCCCCTACAATGAGCAGTTCTTC.

The table lists this clonotype with a few counts. The chain recombines TRBV4-2 with TRBJ2-7, with a weak D call TRBD2 (7 bases). This CDR3 is built from 14 residues. Germline V CDR1 and CDR2: LGHNA, YNFKEQ. The ends were cut back, 4 bases at V and 0 bases at J, with 10 bases in the middle. CDR3 sequence: CASSPRGPSYEQYF. In DNA form, the CDR3 reads TGTGCCAGCAGCCCGCGGGGGCCCTCCTACGAGCAGTACTTC.

The J gene is TRBJ2-2, the V gene TRBV2; no clear D gene. This CDR3 spans 12 amino acids. V was pared by 8 bases and J by 9 bases, with 13 bases between. The germline V gene encodes CDR1 SNHLY and CDR2 FYNNEI. CDR3 bases: TGTGCCAGCTCTATTAATGCCTGGGAGCTGTTTTTT. This encodes CASSINAWELFF. The variable domain in full, completed from reference TRBV2 and TRBJ2-2, reads EPEVTQTPSHQVTQMGQEVILRCVPISNHLYFYWYRQILGQKVEFLVSFYNNEISEKSEIFDDQFSVERPDGSNFTLKIRSTKLEDSAMYFCASSINAWELFFGEGSRLTVL.

The V call is TRBV5-6, the J call TRBJ2-3; TRBD1 might be the D (8 bases). The CDR3 contains 15 residues. V was pared by 5 bases and J by 4 bases, with 17 bases between. Germline CDR1 reads SGHDT; CDR2 reads YYEEEE. CDR3 sequence reads: CASSHLTGGADTQYF. The CDR3 nucleotides are TGTGCCAGCAGTCACCTAACAGGGGGGGCAGATACGCAGTATTTT.

This clonotype has a handful of counts. The rearrangement joins TRBV7-2 to TRBJ2-3; 10 positions agree with TRBD2. Germline values: CDR1 SGHTA, CDR2 FQGNSA. The CDR3 has 15 residues. Losses at the gene ends were 5 bases for V and 4 bases for J; bases not matched to a gene: 6. The CDR3 is CASSTLAGAADTQYF. Here the CDR3 DNA reads TGTGCCAGCAGCACCCTAGCGGGAGCTGCAGATACGCAGTATTTT.